Listed here are 29 T cell receptor beta chains from one sample, sequenced in a study of cytomegalovirus exposure and HLA in healthy donors. Primers: 60 Vbeta forward and 13 Jbeta reverse. Only in-frame clones appear in the TCRdb table, and some are missing; sequencing was by immunoSEQ multiplex PCR. This listing includes around 150,000 clones. Sequencing was done on a sample of PBMCs. The receptors stem from a woman between 55 and 75 years old in good health and CMV-seronegative.

The CDR3 DNA reads TGCAGCGTTGGAGGGTCATCTCTTTACGAGCAGTACTTC. This codes for CSVGGSSLYEQYF. The J gene is TRBJ2-7, the V gene TRBV29-1; tentatively, D is TRBD2 (5 bases). There are 13 residues in the CDR3. Germline loops: CDR1 SQVTM, CDR2 ANQGSEA. The V end lost 4 bases, the J end lost 4 bases, and 14 bases lay between the germline ends.

The chain employs TRBV6-5 and TRBJ1-2, with a possible D match to TRBD1 (6 bases). The CDR3 spans 13 residues. Deletions cut 6 bases from V and 1 base from J, with 9 bases between. Looked up from germline, CDR1 is MNHEY and CDR2 is SVGAGI. The CDR3 coding sequence is TGTGCCAGCAGGACAGGCGGTAACTATGGCTACACCTTC. It translates to CASRTGGNYGYTF.

This chain joins TRBV9 and TRBJ1-6, with D perhaps matching TRBD1 (6 bases). The CDR3 extends over 16 amino acids. CDR1 SGDLS and CDR2 YYNGEE come from the germline V gene. V lost 2 bases to trimming and J lost 10 bases, with 19 bases between them. CDR3 sequence: CASSVTGSPGRSPLHF. The CDR3 DNA sequence: TGTGCCAGCAGCGTCACAGGGTCTCCCGGGAGGTCACCCCTCCACTTT.

This chain links TRBV6-1 with TRBJ2-2; TRBD1 is a possible D gene (5 bases). The CDR3 covers 13 residues. V shed 7 bases and J shed 1 base, with 7 bases lying between them. Germline V gives CDR1 MNHNS, CDR2 SASEGT. In DNA form, the CDR3 reads TGTGCCAGCACCACAGGGAACACCGGGGAGCTGTTTTTT. It yields the protein CASTTGNTGELFF.

The rearrangement links TRBV11-3 to TRBJ2-7; TRBD1 matches at 7 bases. After removal of 5 bases from V and 5 bases from J, the junction contained 3 bases not matched to a gene. CDR1 SGHNT and CDR2 YENEEA come from the germline V gene. The CDR3 sequence is 12 residues long. CDR3 sequence reads: CASSRGQDEQYF. In DNA form, the CDR3 reads TGTGCCAGCAGCCGCGGACAGGACGAGCAGTACTTC.

The rearrangement joins TRBV11-2 to TRBJ2-7, with D hard to call. The CDR3 is made up of 11 amino acids. With 3 bases removed from V and 3 bases from J, the gap between germline ends came to 3 bases. Germline V gene data show CDR1 as SGHAT and CDR2 as FQNNGV. Here the CDR3 DNA reads TGTGCCAGCAGCTTTAGCTACGAGCAGTACTTC. It codes for CASSFSYEQYF.

This chain uses TRBV9 with TRBJ1-1; D is undetermined. From germline, CDR1 is SGDLS and CDR2 YYNGEE. Trimming cost V 0 bases and J 1 base, with 10 bases left between them. This CDR3 has 15 amino acids. CDR3: CASSVDIQRNTEAFF. The CDR3 nucleotides read TGTGCCAGCAGCGTAGACATACAGAGGAACACTGAAGCTTTCTTT.

This rearrangement joins TRBV5-1 to TRBJ2-3, with TRBD2 identical over 13 bases. This CDR3 is built from 15 residues. V gave up 4 bases and J gave up 4 bases; unmatched junction bases: 3. Germline-derived CDR1 and CDR2 are SGHRS and YFSETQ. CDR3 sequence: CASSRGLAGPDTQYF. As DNA, the CDR3 is TGCGCCAGCAGCAGGGGACTAGCGGGACCAGATACGCAGTATTTT. The variable domain in full, completed from reference TRBV5-1 and TRBJ2-3, reads KAGVTQTPRYLIKTRGQQVTLSCSPISGHRSVSWYQQTPGQGLQFLFEYFSETQRNKGNFPGRFSGRQFSNSRSEMNVSTLELGDSALYLCASSRGLAGPDTQYFGPGTRLTVL.

J is TRBJ2-1 and V is TRBV19, with TRBD2 matching 9 bases. The junction had 19 bases not matched to a gene; V was cut back by 5 bases and J by 2 bases. Germline CDR1 and CDR2: LNHDA and SQIVND (reference sequence). The length of the CDR3 is 20 residues. Written as DNA, the CDR3 is TGTGCCAGTAGTTTCAAACCCTCCTCGGGCGGGGGGGGCCCCTACAATGAGCAGTTCTTC. Encoded protein: CASSFKPSSGGGGPYNEQFF.

V gene TRBV2 combines with J gene TRBJ2-5; no clear D gene. V was trimmed by 3 bases and J by 1 base, leaving 6 bases between them. This CDR3 is 13 amino acids long. Germline CDR1 is SNHLY and CDR2 is FYNNEI. CDR3 residues: CASSDGSQETQYF. The CDR3 DNA is TGTGCCAGCAGTGATGGCAGCCAAGAGACCCAGTACTTC.

V and J are TRBV11-2 and TRBJ1-1; D uncertain. With 2 bases removed from V and 0 bases from J, the gap between germline ends came to 4 bases. CDR3 length: 13 amino acids. CDR1 is SGHAT and CDR2 is FQNNGV in the germline V gene. The CDR3 coding sequence is TGTGCCAGCAGCTTACAGATGAACACTGAAGCTTTCTTT. Residues: CASSLQMNTEAFF.

The chain combines TRBV7-7 with TRBJ2-5; 9 positions match TRBD2. J was trimmed by 2 bases and V by 7 bases; bases with no gene match: 11. The CDR3 is made up of 16 amino acids. Germline lookup yields CDR1 SSHAT and CDR2 FNYEAQ (reference sequence). The CDR3 region is CASTTIGGGGQETQYF. CDR3 nucleotide sequence: TGTGCCAGCACGACTATTGGCGGGGGGGGTCAAGAGACCCAGTACTTC.

The J gene is TRBJ2-1, the V gene TRBV9; 9 nucleotides match TRBD2. Germline CDR1 reads SGDLS; CDR2 reads YYNGEE. Losses at the gene ends were 6 bases for V and 1 base for J; bases not matched to a gene: 5. The CDR3 spans 15 residues. The CDR3 DNA follows: TGTGCCAGCACCTTAGCGGGGGCTTCCTACAATGAGCAGTTCTTC. Protein product: CASTLAGASYNEQFF.

The chain carries TRBV14 and TRBJ2-2; 12 bases are a match to TRBD2. This CDR3 comprises 16 residues. Trimming took 4 bases from V and 6 from J; bases not matched to a gene: 6. Germline CDR1 is SGHDN and CDR2 is FVKESK. CDR3 in amino acids: CASSLRLAGVAGELFF. CDR3 DNA sequence: TGTGCCAGCAGCCTTAGACTAGCGGGAGTTGCCGGGGAGCTGTTTTTT.

V and J are TRBV6-4 and TRBJ2-2, with 7 bases aligning to TRBD1. The CDR3 extends over 14 amino acids. Germline V gene sequence: CDR1 MRHNA, CDR2 SNTAGT. V dropped 6 bases and J dropped 1; count of bases not matched to a gene: 2. DNA of the CDR3: TGTGCCAGCAGAGCAGGGGGGAACACCGGGGAGCTGTTTTTT. Translation gives CASRAGGNTGELFF.

J is TRBJ2-1 and V is TRBV18; 7 bases line up with TRBD1. V dropped 2 bases and J dropped 5; count of bases not matched to a gene: 0. CDR3 length: 13 amino acids. CDR1 is KGHSH, CDR2 LQKENI, per germline. The CDR3 DNA is TGTGCCAGCTCACCAGGGACAGACAATGAGCAGTTCTTC. Residues: CASSPGTDNEQFF.

The chain uses TRBV6-5 and TRBJ2-1; D may be TRBD2 (6 bases). The CDR3 is 16 amino acids. V gave up 3 bases and J gave up 4 bases, with 16 bases separating them. Germline V gives CDR1 MNHEY, CDR2 SVGAGI. The CDR3 spells CASSYGGSPNYNEQFF. Written as DNA, the CDR3 is TGTGCCAGCAGTTATGGGGGGTCCCCAAATTACAATGAGCAGTTCTTC.

The rearrangement links TRBV7-2 to TRBJ1-1; 7 nucleotides agree with TRBD1. With V trimmed by 5 bases and J by 11 bases, 26 bases remained unmatched. This CDR3 spans 18 amino acids. CDR1 and CDR2 (germline): SGHTA, FQGNSA. The CDR3 here is CASSPRRVVGGGQRWAFF. CDR3 sequence (DNA): TGTGCCAGCAGCCCTCGACGGGTGGTAGGGGGCGGACAAAGGTGGGCTTTCTTT.

The chain joins TRBV9 to TRBJ2-3; TRBD2 is a possible D gene (6 bases). CDR3 length equals 13 residues. V shed 0 bases and J shed 5 bases, with 7 bases lying between them. The V gene's germline CDR1 is SGDLS and CDR2 YYNGEE. The CDR3 DNA reads TGTGCCAGCAGCGTAGGGACTATAGATACGCAGTATTTT. This translates into CASSVGTIDTQYF.

The chain uses TRBV10-1 and TRBJ2-2; possibly TRBD2 for D (5 bases). Trimming took 5 bases from V and 5 from J, leaving 9 bases between them. This CDR3 is built from 13 residues. In germline, CDR1 is WNHNN, CDR2 SYGVQD (reference sequence). As DNA, the CDR3 is TGCGCCAGCAGTACGGCGGGTACCGGGGAGCTGTTTTTT. Translation gives CASSTAGTGELFF.

The chain is built from TRBV7-6 and TRBJ2-1; 7 nucleotides match TRBD2. Germline trimming cut 4 bases from V and 8 bases from J; bases unmatched to any gene: 23. From germline, CDR1 is SGHVS and CDR2 FNYEAQ. The CDR3 runs to 19 residues. The CDR3 nucleotides read TGTGCCAGCAGCTCAAGACGGGGACTAACAGTCTTCGGGTTCTATGAGCAGTTCTTC. Its translation: CASSSRRGLTVFGFYEQFF. Looking up the rest from reference TRBV7-6 and TRBJ2-1 gives the full variable domain: GAGVSQSPRYKVTKRGQDVALRCDPISGHVSLYWYRQALGQGPEFLTYFNYEAQQDKSGLPNDRFSAERPEGSISTLTIQRTEQRDSAMYRCASSSRRGLTVFGFYEQFFGPGTRLTVL.

The chain uses TRBV10-3 and TRBJ1-1; 8 positions agree with TRBD1. Germline loops: CDR1 ENHRY, CDR2 SYGVKD. Germline trimming cut 6 bases from V and 0 bases from J; bases unmatched to any gene: 3. The CDR3 is 14 amino acids. CDR3 bases: TGTGCCATCAGGACGACAGGGGTGAACACTGAAGCTTTCTTT. This sequence encodes CAIRTTGVNTEAFF.

The V call is TRBV6-4, the J call TRBJ2-3, with 9 bases lining up with TRBD1. Germline V lookup: CDR1 MRHNA, CDR2 SNTAGT. The V segment lost 1 base and the J segment 4 bases; nucleotides outside the gene matches: 6. This CDR3 spans 16 amino acids. The CDR3, as DNA: TGTGCCAGCAGTGACTACGGGACAGGGTTTGCAGATACGCAGTATTTT. It translates to CASSDYGTGFADTQYF.

This chain links TRBV6-1 with TRBJ2-2; possible D gene TRBD1, 5 bases. Germline V lookup: CDR1 MNHNS, CDR2 SASEGT. This CDR3 comprises 18 residues. V was clipped by 2 bases and J by 0 bases, with 16 bases between them. The CDR3 here is CASSEKGQGVANTGELFF. The CDR3 DNA follows: TGTGCCAGCAGTGAAAAGGGGCAGGGCGTAGCGAACACCGGGGAGCTGTTTTTT.

V is TRBV10-2 and J is TRBJ2-7; possible D gene TRBD2, 7 bases. Trimming pared 8 bases from V and 4 bases from J, leaving 18 bases between. CDR1 is WSHSY, CDR2 SAAADI, per germline. The CDR3 has 14 amino acids. In DNA form, the CDR3 reads TGCGCCAGCTTCCTGGGGGGGGGCTCGTACGAGCAGTACTTC. It encodes CASFLGGGSYEQYF.

CDR3 sequence reads: CASSLDLQGSQYF. The CDR3 region has the DNA TGTGCCAGCAGCTTGGACCTCCAGGGATCGCAGTACTTC. The chain combines TRBV5-6 with TRBJ2-7, with D possibly being TRBD1 (5 bases). CDR1 SGHDT and CDR2 YYEEEE come from the germline V gene. V lost 0 bases and J 9 bases, leaving 13 bases between the germline ends. The CDR3 has 13 residues.

The gene calls are TRBV9 and TRBJ1-1, with D possibly matching TRBD1 (6 bases). Trimming took 0 bases from V and 2 from J, leaving 8 bases between them. The CDR3 has 14 residues. Germline CDR1 reads SGDLS; CDR2 reads YYNGEE. CDR3 in amino acids: CASSVGQENTEAFF. CDR3 nucleotides: TGTGCCAGCAGCGTAGGACAGGAAAACACTGAAGCTTTCTTT.

The CDR3: CASSPSPREGYGYTF. In DNA, the CDR3 is TGTGCCAGCTCACCAAGCCCCAGGGAAGGCTATGGCTACACCTTC. This chain joins TRBV18 and TRBJ1-2; D may be TRBD1 (5 bases). Germline V gene sequence: CDR1 KGHSH, CDR2 LQKENI. This CDR3 spans 15 amino acids. Trimming left V 2 bases short and J 4 bases short, with 14 bases between.

The CDR3 bases are TGCGCCAGCACCGCTAGCGGGAGCACAGATACGCAGTATTTT. Its protein is CASTASGSTDTQYF. The rearrangement uses TRBV10-2 and TRBJ2-3; 8 bases fit TRBD2. The CDR3 loop spans 14 amino acids. Germline CDR1 is WSHSY and CDR2 is SAAADI. The V and J ends lost 7 bases and 0 bases, in that order; junction bases with no gene match: 3.